This T cell receptor beta chain appears in the sequencing data of a study of cytomegalovirus exposure and HLA in healthy donors. Regarding the study as a whole: Many donors carried some public TCRs, although rarity characterized most TCR sequences. Relative to the approximately 630-donor mean, N-insertions were reportedly fewer in an Asian-associated ancestry cluster in a later analysis.

A word on this clone: Antigen unknown.

Germline values: CDR1 SNHLY, CDR2 FYNNEI. The CDR3 extends over 14 amino acids. V was pared by 6 bases and J by 0 bases, with 9 bases between. This PCR relied on a set of 60 Vbeta primers and 13 Jbeta primers. Generated by immunoSEQ multiplex PCR, the TCRdb table keeps only in-frame clones and is missing some. Among about 160,000 clones listed, around three quarters were seen once. This receptor was identified in a man aged 35 to 55 in good health and CMV-seropositive. This sequence joins TRBV2 and TRBJ2-1; tentative D call: TRBD1 (6 bases). Sequencing was done on a sample of PBMCs. This chain's CDR3 is CASRGASSYNEQFF. The DNA of the CDR3 is TGTGCCAGCAGGGGGGCGAGCTCCTACAATGAGCAGTTCTTC.